Following are 14 T cell receptor beta chains from one sample sequenced in a study of shared clonotypes between healthy human individuals. Here immunoSEQ multiplex PCR was the method, and the copy in TCRdb shows in-frame clones only, minus some. This sample has fewer than 2.5 million clones, with 93% found just once. Sequenced material: naive CD4+ T cells from PBMCs. The sample's subset: CD45RA+ positively selected. All receptors come from a man aged 18 to 29 in good health. Some clones in this sample may be carry-over from other donors' samples.

V is TRBV28 and J is TRBJ2-5; 9 bases align to TRBD1. J was trimmed by 9 bases and V by 6 bases; bases with no gene match: 14. The CDR3 sequence is 15 residues long. The germline V gene encodes CDR1 MDHEN and CDR2 SYDVKM. CDR3: CASRARGQGGRAQYF. DNA of the CDR3: TGTGCCAGCAGGGCGAGGGGACAGGGAGGGAGGGCCCAGTACTTC.

The chain has TRBV11-3 and TRBJ2-2; 7 bases are shared with TRBD2. Germline V gives CDR1 SGHNT, CDR2 YENEEA. V lost 0 bases and J lost 6; bases outside the gene matches: 1. The CDR3 consists of 14 residues. The chain's CDR3 is CASSLDGGAGELFF. CDR3 bases: TGTGCCAGCAGCTTAGATGGGGGGGCCGGGGAGCTGTTTTTT.

The CDR3 sequence: CASKAGGAQEWTQYF. In DNA form, the CDR3 reads TGTGCCAGCAAGGCCGGCGGAGCCCAAGAGTGGACCCAGTACTTC. The chain combines TRBV2 with TRBJ2-5; D gene ambiguous. This CDR3 is built from 15 residues. CDR1 is SNHLY and CDR2 is FYNNEI in the germline V gene. V lost 7 bases and J 7 bases, leaving 22 bases between the germline ends.

The chain uses TRBV4-2 and TRBJ2-1; TRBD2 aligns across 9 bases. The CDR3 consists of 16 residues. V lost 0 bases, J lost 9 bases, and 9 bases stayed unmatched. Germline V lookup: CDR1 LGHNA, CDR2 YNFKEQ. The CDR3 is CASSQEAGGGVTEQFF. The CDR3 DNA reads TGTGCCAGCAGCCAAGAGGCGGGCGGGGGGGTCACTGAGCAGTTCTTC.

This clone was seen only a few times. In the same sample, other DNA sequences code for this CDR3. The rearrangement joins TRBV30 to TRBJ2-7; the match to TRBD2 covers 7 bases. The trim removed 1 base at V and 0 bases at J, leaving 3 bases unmatched. Germline CDR1 reads GTSNPN; CDR2 reads SVGIG (reference sequence). The CDR3 loop spans 14 amino acids. CDR3 sequence reads: CAWSGGGSSYEQYF. The DNA for the CDR3 is TGTGCCTGGAGTGGTGGCGGGAGCTCCTACGAGCAGTACTTC.

The chain links TRBV7-2 to TRBJ2-3; 12 bases fit TRBD2. Per the germline V gene, CDR1 is SGHTA and CDR2 is FQGNSA. After removal of 4 bases from V and 1 base from J, the junction contained 6 bases not matched to a gene. This CDR3 region has 17 residues. Here the CDR3 reads CASSSRLAGVGTDTQYF. In DNA, the CDR3 is TGTGCCAGCAGCTCCAGACTAGCGGGAGTGGGCACAGATACGCAGTATTTT.

In this sample, this clone turned up once. The CDR3 nucleotides read TGTGCCAGTAGTCCAGGAGGACTAGCGTTGAACGAGCAGTACTTC. The encoded protein is CASSPGGLALNEQYF. The chain links TRBV19 to TRBJ2-7; 9 bases fit TRBD2. V trimming: 5 bases; J trimming: 5 bases; junction bases outside the gene matches: 10. Germline V gene sequence: CDR1 LNHDA, CDR2 SQIVND (reference sequence). This CDR3 contains 15 residues. The variable domain in full, with the rest retrieved from reference TRBV19 and TRBJ2-7, is DGGITQSPKYLFRKEGQNVTLSCEQNLNHDAMYWYRQDPGQGLRLIYYSQIVNDFQKGDIAEGYSVSREKKESFPLTVTSAQKNPTAFYLCASSPGGLALNEQYFGPGTRLTVT.

The chain has TRBV5-1 and TRBJ1-6; 9 bases match TRBD1. This CDR3 is 15 amino acids long. V dropped 3 bases and J dropped 6; count of bases not matched to a gene: 4. CDR1 and CDR2 (germline): SGHRS, YFSETQ. The CDR3 reads CASSSGQGFNSPLHF. CDR3 DNA sequence: TGCGCCAGCAGCTCCGGACAGGGGTTTAATTCACCCCTCCACTTT. Together with reference TRBV5-1 and TRBJ1-6, the CDR3 gives the full variable domain: KAGVTQTPRYLIKTRGQQVTLSCSPISGHRSVSWYQQTPGQGLQFLFEYFSETQRNKGNFPGRFSGRQFSNSRSEMNVSTLELGDSALYLCASSSGQGFNSPLHFGNGTRLTVT.

V gene TRBV19 combines with J gene TRBJ2-3; D could derive from TRBD1 or TRBD2 (5 bases each). CDR1 LNHDA and CDR2 SQIVND come from the germline V gene (reference sequence). The CDR3 has 15 amino acids. The V and J ends lost 4 bases and 4 bases respectively, with 15 bases between them. DNA of the CDR3: TGTGCCAGTAGTAAGCAGCGGTCGGGGCCAGATACGCAGTATTTT. This gives the protein CASSKQRSGPDTQYF. The variable domain in full, completed from reference TRBV19 and TRBJ2-3, reads DGGITQSPKYLFRKEGQNVTLSCEQNLNHDAMYWYRQDPGQGLRLIYYSQIVNDFQKGDIAEGYSVSREKKESFPLTVTSAQKNPTAFYLCASSKQRSGPDTQYFGPGTRLTVL.

The CDR3: CASSWDRGPGGELFF. CDR3 DNA sequence: TGTGCCAGCAGCTGGGACAGGGGGCCTGGCGGGGAGCTGTTTTTT. The chain combines TRBV5-5 with TRBJ2-2; 12 nucleotides align to TRBD1. The CDR3 consists of 15 residues. Germline V gives CDR1 SGHKS, CDR2 YYEKEE (reference sequence). Losses at the gene ends were 3 bases for V and 7 bases for J; bases not matched to a gene: 4.

J is TRBJ1-1 and V is TRBV29-1; 9 positions agree with TRBD1. V lost 7 bases and J lost 0; bases outside the gene matches: 9. Germline V CDR1 and CDR2: SQVTM, ANQGSEA. The CDR3 extends over 15 amino acids. Here the CDR3 DNA reads TGCAGCGAGTTGGGTACAGGGGGCTTGAACACTGAAGCTTTCTTT. This gives the protein CSELGTGGLNTEAFF.

The V call is TRBV29-1, the J call TRBJ1-1; unclear D gene. The CDR3 totals 13 residues. The germline gives CDR1 SQVTM, CDR2 ANQGSEA. V lost 4 bases and J 0 bases, leaving 9 bases between the germline ends. As DNA, the CDR3 is TGCAGCGTTGGCCCTCTGGTGAACACTGAAGCTTTCTTT. Protein sequence: CSVGPLVNTEAFF.

The chain has TRBV7-7 and TRBJ1-4, with 8 bases identical to TRBD1. V gave up 2 bases and J gave up 8 bases; unmatched junction bases: 7. Looked up from germline, CDR1 is SSHAT and CDR2 is FNYEAQ (reference sequence). The CDR3 covers 15 residues. CDR3 nucleotides: TGTGCCAGCAGCTTATCAGGGGGCCTGGCGGAAAAACTGTTTTTT. This sequence encodes CASSLSGGLAEKLFF.

The chain links TRBV5-4 to TRBJ2-2, with D perhaps matching TRBD2 (6 bases). CDR1 SGHNT and CDR2 YYREEE come from the germline V gene (reference sequence). This CDR3 contains 15 residues. V was shortened by 0 bases and J by 5 bases, with 11 bases between the two germline ends. Here the CDR3 reads CASSLAVGGTGELFF. The CDR3 nucleotides are TGTGCCAGCAGCTTGGCGGTGGGAGGAACCGGGGAGCTGTTTTTT.